This T cell receptor beta chain emerged from a study of T cell responses to AZD1222 COVID-19 vaccine. On this clone itself: Its antigen remains unknown.

The table came from immunoSEQ multiplex PCR; TCRdb's copy has only in-frame clones and leaves some out. The sample lists about 97,000 clones; about 86% were seen once. Study results and caveats: Unmutated variant regions are reportedly targeted by nearly half of spike-specific TCRs. The sample set comprised mostly white British donors with more females, and clonal diversity was possibly underestimated.

The sequence was collected from an adult in good health. Specimen: peripheral blood, collected on day 0 of AZD1222 vaccination.

The CDR3 DNA follows: TGTGCCAGCAGCCTCCGGGGACTAGGTGCGACACAAGAGACCCAGTACTTC. This codes for CASSLRGLGATQETQYF. This chain joins TRBV9 and TRBJ2-5; 8 nucleotides line up with TRBD2. Germline trimming cut 4 bases from V and 2 bases from J; bases unmatched to any gene: 13. Per germline, CDR1 SGDLS and CDR2 YYNGEE. CDR3 size: 17 residues.